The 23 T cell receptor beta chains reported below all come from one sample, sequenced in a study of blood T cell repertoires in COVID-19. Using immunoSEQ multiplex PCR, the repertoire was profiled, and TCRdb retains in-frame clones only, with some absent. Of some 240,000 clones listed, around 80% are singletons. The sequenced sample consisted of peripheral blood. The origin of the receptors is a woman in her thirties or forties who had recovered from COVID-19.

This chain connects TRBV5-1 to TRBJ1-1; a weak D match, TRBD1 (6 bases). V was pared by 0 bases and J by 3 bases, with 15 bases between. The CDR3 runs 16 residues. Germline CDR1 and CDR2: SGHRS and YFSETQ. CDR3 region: CASSLGQGLTDTEAFF. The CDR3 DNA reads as TGCGCCAGCAGCTTGGGGCAGGGGCTCACGGACACTGAAGCTTTCTTT.

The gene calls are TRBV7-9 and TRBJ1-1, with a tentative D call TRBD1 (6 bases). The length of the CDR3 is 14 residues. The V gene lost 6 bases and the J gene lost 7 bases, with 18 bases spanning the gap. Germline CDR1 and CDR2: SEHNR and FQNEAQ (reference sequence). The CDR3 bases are TGTGCCAGCAGTAAAGGCAGGGGCGCGGTTGAAGCTTTCTTT. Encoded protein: CASSKGRGAVEAFF.

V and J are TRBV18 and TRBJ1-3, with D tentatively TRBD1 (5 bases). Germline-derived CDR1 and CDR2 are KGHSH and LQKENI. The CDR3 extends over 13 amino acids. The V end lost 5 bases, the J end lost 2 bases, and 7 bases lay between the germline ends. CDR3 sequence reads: CASSDSTGNTIYF. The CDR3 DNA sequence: TGTGCCAGCTCAGACAGTACTGGAAACACCATATATTTT.

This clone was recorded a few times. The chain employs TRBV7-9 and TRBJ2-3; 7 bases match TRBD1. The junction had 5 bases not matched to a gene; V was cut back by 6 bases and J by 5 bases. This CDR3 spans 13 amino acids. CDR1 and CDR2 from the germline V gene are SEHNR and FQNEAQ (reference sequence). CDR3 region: CASSHAGGDTQYF. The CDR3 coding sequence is TGTGCCAGCAGTCATGCAGGGGGAGATACGCAGTATTTT.

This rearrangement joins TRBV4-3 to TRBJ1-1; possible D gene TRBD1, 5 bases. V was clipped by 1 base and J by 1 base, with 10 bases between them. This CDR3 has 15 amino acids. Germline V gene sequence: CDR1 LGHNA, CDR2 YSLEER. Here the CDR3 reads CASSQVAGQNTEAFF. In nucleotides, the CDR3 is TGCGCCAGCAGCCAAGTGGCAGGACAGAACACTGAAGCTTTCTTT.

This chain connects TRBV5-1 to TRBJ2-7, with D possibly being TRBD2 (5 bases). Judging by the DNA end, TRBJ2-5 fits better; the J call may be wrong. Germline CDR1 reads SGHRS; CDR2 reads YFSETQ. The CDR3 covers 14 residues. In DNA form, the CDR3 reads TGCGCCAGCAGCTCCAGGACTCATCAAGAGACCCAGTACTTC. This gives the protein CASSSRTHQETQYF.

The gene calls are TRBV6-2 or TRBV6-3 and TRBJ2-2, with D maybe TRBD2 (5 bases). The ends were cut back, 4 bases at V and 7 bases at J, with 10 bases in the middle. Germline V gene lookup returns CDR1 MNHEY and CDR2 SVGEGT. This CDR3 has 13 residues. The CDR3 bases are TGTGCCAGCAGTTCCCAGAGGGACGGGGAGCTGTTTTTT. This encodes CASSSQRDGELFF.

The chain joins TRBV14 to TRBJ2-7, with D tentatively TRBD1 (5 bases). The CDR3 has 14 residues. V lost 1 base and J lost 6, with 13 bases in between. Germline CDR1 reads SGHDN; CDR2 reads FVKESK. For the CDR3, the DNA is TGTGCCAGCAGCCAAGGTTACAGGCAGGTCGAGCAGTACTTC. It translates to CASSQGYRQVEQYF. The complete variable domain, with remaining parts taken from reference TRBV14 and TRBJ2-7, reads EAGVTQFPSHSVIEKGQTVTLRCDPISGHDNLYWYRRVMGKEIKFLLHFVKESKQDESGMPNNRFLAERTGGTYSTLKVQPAELEDSGVYFCASSQGYRQVEQYFGPGTRLTVT.

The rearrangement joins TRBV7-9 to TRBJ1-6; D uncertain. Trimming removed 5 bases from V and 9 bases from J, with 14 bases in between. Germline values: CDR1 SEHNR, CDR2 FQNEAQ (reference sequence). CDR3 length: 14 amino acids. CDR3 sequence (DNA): TGTGCCAGCAGCCGCGGCGGGGAGCGTTCACCCCTCCACTTT. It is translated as CASSRGGERSPLHF.

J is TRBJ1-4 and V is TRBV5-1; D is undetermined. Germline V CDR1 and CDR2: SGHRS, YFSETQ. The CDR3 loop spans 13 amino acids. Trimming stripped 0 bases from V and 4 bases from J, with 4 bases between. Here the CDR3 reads CASSLDSNEKLFF. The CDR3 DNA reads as TGCGCCAGCAGCTTGGACAGTAATGAAAAACTGTTTTTT.

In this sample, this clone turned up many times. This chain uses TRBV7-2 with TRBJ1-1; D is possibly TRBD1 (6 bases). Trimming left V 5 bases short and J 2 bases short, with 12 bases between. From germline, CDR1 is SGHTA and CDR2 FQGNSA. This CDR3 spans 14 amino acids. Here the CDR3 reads CASSLGQINTEAFF. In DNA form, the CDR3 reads TGTGCCAGCAGCCTTGGACAGATCAACACTGAAGCTTTCTTT.

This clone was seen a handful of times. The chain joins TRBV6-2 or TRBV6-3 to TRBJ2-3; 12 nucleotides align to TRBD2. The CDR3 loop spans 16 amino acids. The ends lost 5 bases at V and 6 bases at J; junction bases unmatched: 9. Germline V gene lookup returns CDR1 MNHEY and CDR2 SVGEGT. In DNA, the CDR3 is TGTGCCAGCAGTACCGGACTAGCGGGGTCCCTGGATACGCAGTATTTT. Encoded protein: CASSTGLAGSLDTQYF.

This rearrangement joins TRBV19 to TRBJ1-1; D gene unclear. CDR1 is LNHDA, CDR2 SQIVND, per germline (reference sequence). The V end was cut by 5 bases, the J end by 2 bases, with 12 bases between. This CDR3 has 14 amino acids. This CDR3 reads CASSPGSYNTEAFF. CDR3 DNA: TGTGCCAGTAGTCCCGGGTCTTACAACACTGAAGCTTTCTTT.

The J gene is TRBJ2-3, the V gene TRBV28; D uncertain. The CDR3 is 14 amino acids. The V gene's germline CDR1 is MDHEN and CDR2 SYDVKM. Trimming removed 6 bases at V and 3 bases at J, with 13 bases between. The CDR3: CASSLDRWTDTQYF. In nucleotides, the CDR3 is TGTGCCAGCAGCCTAGATCGTTGGACAGATACGCAGTATTTT.

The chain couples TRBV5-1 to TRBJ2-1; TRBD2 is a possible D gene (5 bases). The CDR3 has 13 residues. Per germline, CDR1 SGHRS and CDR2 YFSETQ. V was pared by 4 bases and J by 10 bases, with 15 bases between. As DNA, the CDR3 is TGCGCCAGCAGCCTCACCTTAGCGCGGGAGCAGTTCTTC. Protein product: CASSLTLAREQFF.

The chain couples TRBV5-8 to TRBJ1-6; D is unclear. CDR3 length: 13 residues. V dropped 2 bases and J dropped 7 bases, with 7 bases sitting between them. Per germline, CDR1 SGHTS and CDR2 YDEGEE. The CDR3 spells CASSFGENSPLHF. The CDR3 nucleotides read TGTGCCAGCAGCTTTGGGGAGAATTCACCCCTCCACTTT. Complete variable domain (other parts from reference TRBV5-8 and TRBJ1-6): EAGVTQSPTHLIKTRGQQATLRCSPISGHTSVYWYQQALGLGLQFLLWYDEGEERNRGNFPPRFSGRQFPNYSSELNVNALELEDSALYLCASSFGENSPLHFGNGTRLTVT.

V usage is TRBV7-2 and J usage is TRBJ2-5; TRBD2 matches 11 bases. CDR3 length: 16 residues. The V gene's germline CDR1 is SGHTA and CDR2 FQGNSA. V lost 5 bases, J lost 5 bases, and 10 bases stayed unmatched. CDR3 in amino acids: CASSKNSGGALETQYF. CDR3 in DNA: TGTGCCAGCAGCAAGAATAGCGGGGGGGCTTTGGAGACCCAGTACTTC.

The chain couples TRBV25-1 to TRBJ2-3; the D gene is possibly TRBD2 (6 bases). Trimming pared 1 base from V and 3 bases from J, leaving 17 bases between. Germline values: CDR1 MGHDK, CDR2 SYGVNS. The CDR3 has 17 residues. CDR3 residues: CASSESGSWTLTDTQYF. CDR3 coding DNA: TGTGCCAGCAGTGAATCCGGGAGTTGGACCTTAACAGATACGCAGTATTTT.

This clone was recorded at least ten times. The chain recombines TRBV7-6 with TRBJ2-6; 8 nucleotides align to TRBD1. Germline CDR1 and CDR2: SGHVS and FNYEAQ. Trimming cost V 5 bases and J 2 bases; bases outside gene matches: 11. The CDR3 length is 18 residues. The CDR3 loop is CASSPETGVLAGANVLTF. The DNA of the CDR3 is TGTGCCAGCAGCCCAGAGACAGGGGTACTTGCTGGGGCCAACGTCCTGACTTTC.

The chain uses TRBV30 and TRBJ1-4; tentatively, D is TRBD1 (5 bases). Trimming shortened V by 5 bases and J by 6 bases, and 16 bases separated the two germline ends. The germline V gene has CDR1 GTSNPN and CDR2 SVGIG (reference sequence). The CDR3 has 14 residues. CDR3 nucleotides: TGTGCCTGGCGCCGGGGGTTTGTTTATGAAAAACTGTTTTTT. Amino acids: CAWRRGFVYEKLFF.

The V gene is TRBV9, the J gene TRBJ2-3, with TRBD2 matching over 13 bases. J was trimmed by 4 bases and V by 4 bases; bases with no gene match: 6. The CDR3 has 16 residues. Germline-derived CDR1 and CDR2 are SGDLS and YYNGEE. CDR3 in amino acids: CASSFRLAGGSDTQYF. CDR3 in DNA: TGTGCCAGCAGCTTTCGACTAGCGGGGGGATCAGATACGCAGTATTTT.

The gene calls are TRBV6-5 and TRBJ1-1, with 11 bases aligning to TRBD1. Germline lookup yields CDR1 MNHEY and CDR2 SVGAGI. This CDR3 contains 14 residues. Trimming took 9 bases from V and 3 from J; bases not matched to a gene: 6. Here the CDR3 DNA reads TGTGCCAGTGAAGTGGGACAGGGGGACACTGAAGCTTTCTTT. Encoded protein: CASEVGQGDTEAFF.

In DNA form, the CDR3 reads TGTGCCAGCAGTTTCGGGAACCAGCCCCAGCATTTT. Residues: CASSFGNQPQHF. The chain employs TRBV6-6 and TRBJ1-5; D is unresolved. The germline gives CDR1 MNHNY, CDR2 SVGAGI (reference sequence). Trimming shortened V by 4 bases and J by 7 bases, and 8 bases separated the two germline ends. This CDR3 is 12 amino acids long.